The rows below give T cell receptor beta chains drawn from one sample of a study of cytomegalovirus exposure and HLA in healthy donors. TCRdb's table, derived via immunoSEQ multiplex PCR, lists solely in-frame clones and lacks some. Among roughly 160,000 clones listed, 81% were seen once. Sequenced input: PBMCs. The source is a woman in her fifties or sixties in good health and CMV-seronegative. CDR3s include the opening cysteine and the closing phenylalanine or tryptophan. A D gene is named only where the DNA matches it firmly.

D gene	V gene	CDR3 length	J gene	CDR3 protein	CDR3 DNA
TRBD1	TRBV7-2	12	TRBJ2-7	CASSVTGAEQYF	TGTGCCAGCAGCGTGACAGGGGCCGAGCAGTACTTC
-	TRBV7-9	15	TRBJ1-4	CASSQDRTSNEKLFF	TGTGCCAGCAGCCAAGACAGGACCTCTAATGAAAAACTGTTTTTT
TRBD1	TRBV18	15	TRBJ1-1	CASSPGDRSYTEAFF	TGTGCCAGCTCACCTGGGGACAGAAGTTACACTGAAGCTTTCTTT
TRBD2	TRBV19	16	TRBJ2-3	CASRSSSGDLLDTQYF	TGTGCCAGTAGAAGTTCTAGCGGGGATCTTCTAGATACGCAGTATTTT
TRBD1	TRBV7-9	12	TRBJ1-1	CSSSQLQGAAFF	TGTTCCAGCAGTCAATTACAGGGGGCGGCTTTCTTT
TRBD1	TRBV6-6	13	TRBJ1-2	CASSSDRDSGYTF	TGTGCCAGCAGCTCCGACAGGGACAGTGGCTACACCTTC
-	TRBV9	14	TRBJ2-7	CASSRGRGTYEQYF	TGTGCCAGCTCACGAGGGCGGGGAACCTACGAGCAGTACTTC
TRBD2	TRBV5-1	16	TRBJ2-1	CASSPWGASGGREQFF	TGCGCCAGCAGCCCTTGGGGGGCTAGCGGGGGTCGTGAGCAGTTCTTC
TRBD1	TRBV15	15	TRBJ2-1	CATSSDRGNYNEQFF	TGTGCCACCAGCAGCGACAGGGGAAACTACAATGAGCAGTTCTTC
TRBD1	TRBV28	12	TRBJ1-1	CASTRQGSEAFF	TGTGCCAGCACCCGACAGGGATCTGAAGCTTTCTTT
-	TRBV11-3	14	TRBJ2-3	CASSPERSTDTQYF	TGTGCCAGCAGCCCCGAGCGGAGCACAGATACGCAGTATTTT
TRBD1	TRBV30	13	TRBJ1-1	CAWNPRGQDEAFF	TGTGCCTGGAACCCTAGGGGGCAAGATGAAGCTTTCTTT
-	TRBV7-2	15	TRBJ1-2	CASSLVGATNYGYTF	TGTGCCAGCAGCTTAGTTGGGGCGACTAACTATGGCTACACCTTC